This T cell receptor (beta chain) was sequenced for a study of blood T cell repertoires in COVID-19. Study-level information: COVID-19 samples from acute and convalescent phases originated in the United States, Italy and Spain.

Methods used by the authors: How many nucleated cells were present was estimated from reference gene primer amplification. Produced via immunoSEQ multiplex PCR; TCRdb's table is partial and in-frame only. Clonal size and the V and J genes are those of that table, whereas D and trimming came from the DNA. Among approximately 270,000 clones, 80% to 90% were seen once, and the ten largest hold under 2%. Participant age was about 18 to 100 years, and participants resided in fewer than 30 US areas. The study assigned cohorts using participant-reported clinical history. Germline assignment: CDR1 LNHNV and CDR2 YYDKDF (reference sequence). Trimming pared 0 bases from V and 5 bases from J, leaving 19 bases between. The CDR3 runs 17 residues.

This rearrangement joins TRBV15 to TRBJ2-5; D possibly corresponds to TRBD2 (7 bases). The specimen was PBMCs or T cells enriched from blood (not recorded which). The TCR sequence derives from a man between 40 and 49 years old who had recovered from COVID-19. The CDR3 region has the DNA TGTGCCACCAGCAGAGATAGGGGGGGCCGAGGTCTGGAGACCCAGTACTTC. Its translation is CATSRDRGGRGLETQYF. Combining the CDR3 with reference TRBV15 and TRBJ2-5 gives the whole variable domain DAMVIQNPRYQVTQFGKPVTLSCSQTLNHNVMYWYQQKSSQAPKLLFHYYDKDFNNEADTPDNFQSRRPNTSFCFLDIRSPGLGDTAMYLCATSRDRGGRGLETQYFGPGTRLLVL.